The T cell receptor beta chain described here comes from a study of T-cell reconstitution after alpha-beta-depleted transplantation in children. General study results and limits: There were reportedly several hundred expanded graft clones from which alpha-beta T cells came about two months after transplant.

This clonotype was picked up one time. The antigen is unknown. The germline V gene has CDR1 SGDLS and CDR2 YYNGEE. The CDR3 has 14 residues. The ends were cut back, 4 bases at V and 7 bases at J, with 14 bases in the middle. Preparation of the TCRbeta library involved a method that used unique molecular identifiers. Each CDR3 protein is one row after TCRdb ran MiXCR on the PCR reads. The sample lists approximately 47,000 distinct CDR3 sequences; roughly half were seen once. The chain links TRBV9 to TRBJ2-2; TRBD1 or TRBD2 may be the D gene (6 bases each). The sequencing here drew on peripheral blood, taken before TCRalphabeta/CD19-depleted stem cell transplant. The clonotype was recovered from a boy in the first two years of life with SCID, due to receive a stem cell transplant. This CDR3 is CASSPERGLGELFF. As DNA, the CDR3 is TGTGCCAGCAGCCCCGAACGGGGGCTCGGGGAGCTGTTTTTT. Full variable domain (rest looked up from reference TRBV9 and TRBJ2-2): DSGVTQTPKHLITATGQRVTLRCSPRSGDLSVYWYQQSLDQGLQFLIQYYNGEERAKGNILERFSAQQFPDLHSELNLSSLELGDSALYFCASSPERGLGELFFGEGSRLTVL.